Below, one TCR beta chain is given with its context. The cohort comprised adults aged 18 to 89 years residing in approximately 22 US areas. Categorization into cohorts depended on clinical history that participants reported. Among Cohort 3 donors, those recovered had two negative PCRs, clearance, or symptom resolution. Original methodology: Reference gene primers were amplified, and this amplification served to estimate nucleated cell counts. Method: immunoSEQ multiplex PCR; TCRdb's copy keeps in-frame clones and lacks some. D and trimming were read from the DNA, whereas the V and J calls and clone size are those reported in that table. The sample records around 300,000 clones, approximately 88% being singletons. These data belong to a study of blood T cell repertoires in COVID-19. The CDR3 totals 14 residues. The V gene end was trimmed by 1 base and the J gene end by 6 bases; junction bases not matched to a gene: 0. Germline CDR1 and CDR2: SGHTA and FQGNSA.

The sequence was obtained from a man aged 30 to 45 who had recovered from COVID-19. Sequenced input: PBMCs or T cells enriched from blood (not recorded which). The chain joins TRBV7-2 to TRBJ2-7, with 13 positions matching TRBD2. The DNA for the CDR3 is TGTGCCAGCAGCTTAGGGACTAGCGGGGGCGAGCAGTACTTC. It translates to CASSLGTSGGEQYF.